The entry below describes one T cell receptor (beta chain). These data come from a study of cytomegalovirus exposure and HLA in healthy donors. The PCR made use of 60 Vbeta and 13 Jbeta primers. Only in-frame clones appear in the TCRdb table, and some are missing; sequencing was by immunoSEQ multiplex PCR. The sample records tens of thousands of clones, around 62% being singletons. Sequencing was performed on PBMCs. The clonotype was recovered from a middle-aged man in good health and CMV-seropositive.

The CDR3 DNA is TGTGCCAGCAGCGACTTGACAGGGGCAGATACGCAGTATTTT. This gives the protein CASSDLTGADTQYF. This chain links TRBV9 with TRBJ2-3, with 8 bases that match TRBD1. CDR3 size: 14 residues. Trimming removed 3 bases from V and 4 bases from J; junction bases left unmatched: 4. Looked up from germline, CDR1 is SGDLS and CDR2 is YYNGEE.